This paragraph covers one TCR beta chain sequence. This specimen belongs to a study of blood T cell repertoires in COVID-19. Overall study: From T cells, B-cell-depleted T cells, or PBMCs came the material, which was cDNA or gDNA.

Source study methods: Estimation of nucleated cell counts was performed using reference gene primer amplification. Produced via immunoSEQ multiplex PCR; TCRdb's table is partial and in-frame only. V and J calls and clone size come straight from that table; D and trimming were deduced from the DNA. This table has over 600,000 clones, 75% to 90% appearing once. The sample comprised peripheral blood. The source of this sequence is a woman aged 18-30 years with acute or convalescent COVID-19.

Here the CDR3 reads CAISGDRLAYNEQFF. The CDR3 DNA reads TGTGCCATCAGTGGGGACAGGTTGGCCTACAATGAGCAGTTCTTC. The chain joins TRBV10-3 to TRBJ2-1; 8 bases are a match to TRBD1. The CDR3 is made up of 15 amino acids. The junction had 4 bases not matched to a gene; V was cut back by 4 bases and J by 2 bases. From germline, CDR1 is ENHRY and CDR2 SYGVKD.